These T cell receptor beta chains were read from a single sample in a study of radiotherapy plus CTLA-4 blockade in lung cancer. The table came from immunoSEQ multiplex PCR; TCRdb's copy has only in-frame clones and leaves some out. This sample has more than 30,000 clones, with approximately 70% found just once. Sequenced here: peripheral blood, sampled from a patient treated with radiotherapy plus ipilimumab. The source is a human donor with non-small cell lung cancer who had stable disease on radiotherapy plus ipilimumab. The conserved cysteine and the conserved F or W are not part of the CDR3 here. Fields, in order: J gene, D gene, V gene, CDR3 protein. D genes are given only for firm matches.

>TRBJ2-7|NA|TRBV10-3
AISGERASYEQY
>TRBJ2-2|TRBD2|TRBV4-1
ASDRGVANTGELF
>TRBJ2-1|TRBD2|TRBV5-1
ASSLDLAGGPGEQF
>TRBJ1-5|TRBD1|TRBV19
ASSDRVDQPQH
>TRBJ2-1|NA|TRBV7-8
ASSIPVTGNNEQF
>TRBJ1-2|NA|TRBV2
ASSLEGLGYT
>TRBJ2-7|TRBD2|TRBV30
ALTSLYEQY
>TRBJ1-3|NA|TRBV4-2
ASSQDLGKGNTIY
>TRBJ1-2|NA|TRBV6-1
ASRPLSPNYGYT
>TRBJ2-1|NA|TRBV11-3
ASSLALGSRPNNEQF
>TRBJ1-1|NA|TRBV21-1
ASSKDPDPKNTEAF
>TRBJ2-1|TRBD2|TRBV7-2
ASSLSGTNYNEQF
>TRBJ1-1|NA|TRBV29-1
SASTGGNTEAF
>TRBJ1-2|NA|TRBV2
ASSAVQGYYGYT
>TRBJ2-5|TRBD2|TRBV28
ASSPLRAGDRTQY
>TRBJ2-7|TRBD2|TRBV19
ASSMGGTEQY
>TRBJ2-2|TRBD2|TRBV4-2
ASSQGSWLAETGELF
>TRBJ1-5|NA|TRBV11-3
ASSGGGGPQH
>TRBJ1-5|TRBD1|TRBV7-2
ASSLDRGDRQPQH
>TRBJ2-5|TRBD1|TRBV2
ASSLQGLEETQY
>TRBJ2-7|TRBD2|TRBV6-1
ASSRTSGLYEQY
>TRBJ1-5|TRBD1|TRBV19
ASSTRTGKGKQPQH
>TRBJ2-3|TRBD2|TRBV4-3
ASSQLAAGDTQY
>TRBJ2-7|TRBD2|TRBV11-2
ASSLRLATQGEQY
>TRBJ2-1|TRBD2|TRBV6-4
ASSWTSGSLGNEQF
>TRBJ2-3|TRBD2|TRBV6-6
ASSDGTNDGHTQY
>NA|TRBD2|TRBV7-6
ASSLSGRSSYEQY
>TRBJ2-7|NA|TRBV18
ASSALATYEQY
>TRBJ2-5|NA|TRBV11-3
ASSLDGQLETQY
>TRBJ2-2|NA|TRBV6-5
ASSQQRDTGELF
>TRBJ2-1|NA|TRBV25-1
ASEPRGKANEQF
>TRBJ2-7|NA|TRBV18
ASSPEAQGTYEQY
>TRBJ2-7|NA|TRBV11-2
ASSTDSMYEQY
>TRBJ2-3|TRBD1|TRBV19
ASRTQGAWGTDTQY
>TRBJ1-5|NA|TRBV19
ASSIQGGNQPQH
>TRBJ1-4|TRBD1|TRBV27
ATQGAANEKLF
>TRBJ1-2|NA|TRBV30
AWSVGTFLSSYT
>TRBJ2-7|TRBD1|TRBV19
ASSTRTGTPYEQY
>TRBJ1-1|TRBD1|TRBV19
ASSSPRARGTEAF
>TRBJ1-2|NA|TRBV12-2
ASRLAKNRDQDYGYT
>TRBJ1-2|NA|TRBV28
ALGGGVNYGYT
>TRBJ2-7|NA|TRBV11-3
ASSYYRGPREEQY
>TRBJ1-3|NA|TRBV7-9
ASSYNPGSSGNTIY
>TRBJ1-4|NA|TRBV7-8
ASSSYRVATNEKLF
>TRBJ2-5|TRBD2|TRBV6-1
ASSELAGQETQY
>TRBJ1-2|TRBD1|TRBV28
ASSFQQGLGYT
>TRBJ1-5|TRBD1|TRBV7-2
ASSLRSWDRSNQPQH
>TRBJ1-5|NA|TRBV4-1
ASSQDGGLLNQPQH
>TRBJ1-1|NA|TRBV19
ASSNVQLNTEAF
>TRBJ1-5|NA|TRBV19
ASSRPPFGISNQPQH
>TRBJ2-1|TRBD1|TRBV2
ASSEGDRGTTGQF
>TRBJ2-1|TRBD2|TRBV6-5
ASSYLAGIYEQF
>TRBJ2-1|NA|TRBV27
ASTPGKGKSSYNEQF
>TRBJ2-2|TRBD1|TRBV19
ASSIIPRRGLMNTGELF